This is a list of T cell receptor beta chains from one sample in a study of tumor and adjacent non-tumor tissue in lung cancer. TCRdb reprocessed the multiplex PCR reads via MiXCR and lists one record per CDR3 protein. There are approximately 75,000 distinct CDR3 sequences in the sample; roughly 80% occur only once, and approximately 12% lies in the top ten. Sequenced material: lung tumor tissue. Receptors were obtained from a woman aged 50 to 60 with non-small cell lung cancer. The CDR3 runs from the conserved cysteine through the conserved F or W. Fields, in order: clone size, V gene, J gene, D gene, CDR3 protein, CDR3 DNA. D genes are given only for firm matches. The size of a clone is reported for some rows only, either as once, few or many, or as a class for expanded clones.

-	TRBV6-1	TRBJ2-7	TRBD1	CASRRDRVDTYEQYF	TGTGCCAGCAGAAGGGACAGGGTGGATACCTACGAGCAGTACTTC
-	TRBV6-2/TRBV6-3	TRBJ1-1	-	CASRSTGTNTEAFF	TGTGCCAGCAGATCAACAGGGACGAACACTGAAGCTTTCTTT
-	TRBV6-5	TRBJ2-7	TRBD2	CASKTSGGLTYEQYF	TGTGCCAGCAAAACTAGCGGGGGTCTCACCTACGAGCAGTACTTC
once	TRBV12-3/TRBV12-4	TRBJ2-2	-	CASSLGDRKVTGELFF	TGTGCCAGCAGTCTAGGAGACAGGAAGGTCACCGGGGAGCTGTTTTTT
-	TRBV29-1	TRBJ2-2	TRBD1	CSVGQGTGELFF	TGCAGTGTTGGACAGGGGACCGGGGAGCTGTTTTTT
-	TRBV14	TRBJ2-5	-	CASGQGGSLQETQYF	TGTGCCAGCGGCCAGGGCGGGTCTTTACAAGAGACCCAGTACTTC
-	TRBV4-2	TRBJ2-7	-	CANNHAVVAVPYEQYF	TGTGCCAACAACCATGCAGTAGTGGCGGTCCCCTACGAGCAGTACTTC
-	TRBV11-2	TRBJ2-3	-	CTSSLDLADTQYF	TGTACCAGCAGTTTAGATCTGGCAGATACGCAGTATTTT
-	TRBV12-3/TRBV12-4	TRBJ2-2	TRBD2	CASSPGTSGGGDMFF	TGCGCCAGCAGTCCCGGGACTAGTGGCGGCGGGGACATGTTTTTT
-	TRBV19	TRBJ2-3	TRBD1	CASSDRATDTQYF	TGTGCCAGTAGTGACAGGGCCACAGATACGCAGTATTTT
-	TRBV29-1	TRBJ1-1	TRBD1	CSVSGTGGTYTEAFF	TGCAGCGTTTCCGGGACAGGGGGTACTTACACTGAAGCTTTCTTT
many	TRBV2	TRBJ2-5	-	CASSEGIAVQETQYF	TGTGCCAGCAGTGAAGGGATAGCGGTACAAGAGACCCAGTACTTC
-	TRBV5-1	TRBJ2-1	-	CASSLAIGQSYNEQFF	TGCGCCAGCAGCTTGGCCATAGGACAGTCCTACAATGAGCAGTTCTTC
-	TRBV12-3/TRBV12-4	TRBJ2-1	-	CVSSCGNEQFF	TGTGTCAGCAGTTGCGGGAATGAGCAGTTCTTC
-	TRBV12-3/TRBV12-4	TRBJ1-5	-	CVSTPNTDQPQHF	TGTGTCAGCACTCCAAACACCGATCAGCCCCAGCATTTT
-	TRBV7-9	TRBJ2-1	-	CASSPSRGEQFF	TGTGCCAGCAGCCCCTCGAGAGGTGAGCAGTTCTTC
few	TRBV20-1	TRBJ2-3	-	CSARDFIQRDHTQYF	TGCAGTGCAAGGGACTTTATCCAACGAGATCATACGCAGTATTTT
many	TRBV4-2	TRBJ2-7	-	CASSQDSRIDEQYF	TGTGCCAGCAGCCAAGATAGCAGGATTGACGAGCAGTACTTC
-	TRBV6-2/TRBV6-3	TRBJ1-2	-	CASSHGTGNYDYTF	TGTGCCAGCAGCCACGGGACGGGGAACTATGACTACACCTTC
-	TRBV5-1	TRBJ2-2	TRBD2	CASSLLTSGLIGKLFF	TGCGCCAGCAGCTTGTTGACTAGCGGGTTGATCGGGAAGCTGTTTTTT
medium-sized	TRBV6-5	TRBJ1-6	-	CASSSTSSSYNSPLHF	TGTGCCAGCAGTTCCACCAGTAGCTCCTATAATTCACCCCTCCACTTT
-	TRBV29-1	TRBJ2-7	TRBD1	CSVGARGHREQYF	TGCAGCGTTGGGGCAAGGGGGCACCGGGAGCAGTACTTC
-	TRBV15	TRBJ1-3	-	CATSTAAGASGNTIYF	TGTGCCACCAGCACAGCGGCAGGGGCCTCTGGAAACACCATATATTTT
-	TRBV6-1	TRBJ2-2	-	CASSETVLGKSLNTGELFF	TGTGCCAGCAGCGAGACAGTGCTTGGGAAGAGCTTGAACACCGGGGAGCTGTTTTTT